Each of the 32 T cell receptor beta chains below was sequenced from the same sample in a study of blood T cell repertoires in COVID-19. Here immunoSEQ multiplex PCR was the method, and the copy in TCRdb shows in-frame clones only, minus some. The data contain fewer than 75,000 clones, roughly nine tenths of them singletons. The specimen was peripheral blood. The receptors stem from a middle-aged man with active COVID-19.

The rearrangement links TRBV7-2 to TRBJ2-3; 7 bases line up with TRBD2. Germline assignment: CDR1 SGHTA and CDR2 FQGNSA. With V trimmed by 0 bases and J by 5 bases, 8 bases remained unmatched. The CDR3 has 16 residues. The CDR3 loop is CASSLALFLAEDTQYF. The CDR3 DNA follows: TGTGCCAGCAGCTTAGCGCTGTTTCTAGCGGAAGATACGCAGTATTTT.

V usage is TRBV27 and J usage is TRBJ2-1; 15 positions agree with TRBD2. The CDR3 has 20 residues. Germline values: CDR1 MNHEY, CDR2 SMNVEV (reference sequence). V trimming: 6 bases; J trimming: 0 bases; junction bases outside the gene matches: 12. CDR3 DNA: TGTGCCAGCAGGCCCTCGGGACTAGCGGGGGGCCGGAGCTCCTACAATGAGCAGTTCTTC. Its translation: CASRPSGLAGGRSSYNEQFF.

CDR3 loop: CASSFSLTELTYEQYF. The CDR3, as DNA: TGTGCCAGCAGTTTTTCCTTGACAGAGCTTACCTACGAGCAGTACTTC. This rearrangement joins TRBV28 to TRBJ2-7, with D tentatively TRBD1 (5 bases). V lost 3 bases to trimming and J lost 2 bases, with 17 bases between them. The CDR3 has 16 amino acids. CDR1 and CDR2 from the germline V gene are MDHEN and SYDVKM. Combining the CDR3 with reference TRBV28 and TRBJ2-7 gives the whole variable domain DVKVTQSSRYLVKRTGEKVFLECVQDMDHENMFWYRQDPGLGLRLIYFSYDVKMKEKGDIPEGYSVSREKKERFSLILESASTNQTSMYLCASSFSLTELTYEQYFGPGTRLTVT.

A single count supports this clone. This chain joins TRBV28 and TRBJ2-7; 8 positions match TRBD1. This CDR3 spans 16 amino acids. J lost 2 bases, V lost 4 bases, and 10 bases had no gene match. CDR1 is MDHEN, CDR2 SYDVKM, per germline. The CDR3: CASSSASGTGTYEQYF. The CDR3 bases are TGTGCCAGCAGTTCCGCCTCCGGGACAGGAACCTACGAGCAGTACTTC.

This sequence joins TRBV19 and TRBJ1-5; no clear D gene. The length of the CDR3 is 14 residues. CDR1 is LNHDA and CDR2 is SQIVND in the germline V gene (reference sequence). V lost 4 bases, J lost 5 bases, and 12 bases lay in between. CDR3 sequence: CASSRKSTDQPQHF. The CDR3 coding sequence is TGTGCCAGTAGTAGGAAAAGCACAGATCAGCCCCAGCATTTT.

The CDR3 protein is CASSPDRNYGYTF. The DNA for the CDR3 is TGTGCCAGCAGCCCGGACAGGAACTATGGCTACACCTTC. The rearrangement links TRBV5-4 to TRBJ1-2, with 7 bases matching TRBD1. Trimming cost V 4 bases and J 2 bases; bases outside gene matches: 2. CDR1 SGHNT and CDR2 YYREEE come from the germline V gene (reference sequence). The CDR3 is made up of 13 amino acids.

The chain is built from TRBV4-3 and TRBJ1-5; 9 nucleotides match TRBD1. Per germline, CDR1 LGHNA and CDR2 YSLEER. The CDR3 is made up of 18 amino acids. The ends lost 5 bases at V and 0 bases at J; junction bases unmatched: 11. Here the CDR3 reads CASSSRDRVLYSNQPQHF. The CDR3 region has the DNA TGCGCCAGCAGCTCCCGGGACAGGGTTTTATATAGCAATCAGCCCCAGCATTTT.

The chain links TRBV13 to TRBJ2-1; 7 bases agree with TRBD1. Germline V gene sequence: CDR1 PRHDT, CDR2 FYEKMQ (reference sequence). Germline trimming cut 5 bases from V and 3 bases from J; bases unmatched to any gene: 1. This CDR3 spans 13 amino acids. The CDR3 nucleotides read TGTGCCAGCAGCCGGACAGGCTACAATGAGCAGTTCTTC. Encoded protein: CASSRTGYNEQFF.

The genes are TRBV28 and TRBJ2-7; 12 bases agree with TRBD1. Germline-derived CDR1 and CDR2 are MDHEN and SYDVKM. The trim removed 5 bases at V and 4 bases at J, leaving 6 bases unmatched. The CDR3 extends over 15 amino acids. CDR3 nucleotide sequence: TGTGCCAGCAGTGGTCCGGGACAGGGGGCATACGAGCAGTACTTC. It specifies CASSGPGQGAYEQYF.

This clone was picked up one time. This chain links TRBV11-3 with TRBJ1-2; 7 bases fit TRBD1. Germline V gene lookup returns CDR1 SGHNT and CDR2 YENEEA. With V trimmed by 4 bases and J by 8 bases, 10 bases remained unmatched. The CDR3 contains 14 residues. This CDR3 is CASSSGTDVGGYTF. CDR3 coding DNA: TGTGCCAGCAGCTCTGGGACAGACGTCGGGGGCTACACCTTC. The full variable domain, in which reference TRBV11-3 and TRBJ1-2 provide the parts outside the CDR3, is EAGVVQSPRYKIIEKKQPVAFWCNPISGHNTLYWYLQNLGQGPELLIRYENEEAVDDSQLPKDRFSAERLKGVDSTLKIQPAELGDSAVYLCASSSGTDVGGYTFGSGTRLTVV.

This clone was found a few times. The chain recombines TRBV20-1 with TRBJ1-6, with D tentatively TRBD1 (5 bases). From germline, CDR1 is DFQATT and CDR2 SNEGSKA (reference sequence). Trimming cost V 3 bases and J 10 bases, with 19 bases left between them. The CDR3 loop spans 15 amino acids. In DNA form, the CDR3 reads TGCAGTGCTAGTGCCCCTATCAGGGAAAGCTCACCCCTCCACTTT. Amino acids: CSASAPIRESSPLHF.

The rearrangement links TRBV9 to TRBJ1-4; TRBD1 matches 11 bases. Germline CDR1 SGDLS, CDR2 YYNGEE. V gave up 3 bases and J gave up 8 bases; unmatched junction bases: 6. The CDR3 is made up of 15 amino acids. CDR3 DNA: TGTGCCAGCAGCGCACCGGGACAGGGGGGCGAAAAACTGTTTTTT. It codes for CASSAPGQGGEKLFF.

The J gene is TRBJ2-2, the V gene TRBV4-2, with 11 bases that match TRBD2. The CDR3 sequence is 18 residues long. Germline-derived CDR1 and CDR2 are LGHNA and YNFKEQ. V gave up 4 bases and J gave up 4 bases; unmatched junction bases: 11. The CDR3 here is CASSRPGSGGASTGELFF. The CDR3 DNA is TGTGCCAGCAGCCGGCCAGGTAGCGGGGGGGCGAGCACCGGGGAGCTGTTTTTT.

This clone was seen a single time. V usage is TRBV5-1 and J usage is TRBJ2-5, with D maybe TRBD2 (6 bases). The CDR3 has 15 amino acids. Between the trimmed V and J ends, which lost 0 bases and 3 bases, there was a span of 12 bases. Germline V gene data show CDR1 as SGHRS and CDR2 as YFSETQ. The CDR3 here is CASSLGYGSKETQYF. In DNA form, the CDR3 reads TGCGCCAGCAGCTTGGGGTACGGGAGTAAAGAGACCCAGTACTTC.

The rearrangement joins TRBV28 to TRBJ1-6; 9 nucleotides match TRBD1. Per germline, CDR1 MDHEN and CDR2 SYDVKM. The CDR3 runs 13 residues. V dropped 7 bases and J dropped 7; count of bases not matched to a gene: 2. CDR3 amino acids: CASTGQGNSPLHF. The CDR3, as DNA: TGTGCCAGCACCGGACAGGGGAATTCACCCCTCCACTTT. Variable domain in full (rest from reference TRBV28 and TRBJ1-6): DVKVTQSSRYLVKRTGEKVFLECVQDMDHENMFWYRQDPGLGLRLIYFSYDVKMKEKGDIPEGYSVSREKKERFSLILESASTNQTSMYLCASTGQGNSPLHFGNGTRLTVT.

The rearrangement joins TRBV15 to TRBJ2-7, with 11 bases matching TRBD1. V shed 5 bases and J 2 bases; nucleotides not matched to a gene: 2. This CDR3 contains 14 residues. Looked up from germline, CDR1 is LNHNV and CDR2 is YYDKDF (reference sequence). CDR3 nucleotide sequence: TGTGCCACCAGCGGGGACAGGGGGACCTACGAGCAGTACTTC. This gives the protein CATSGDRGTYEQYF.

The chain recombines TRBV15 with TRBJ2-1; 9 positions agree with TRBD1. This CDR3 has 16 amino acids. Per germline, CDR1 LNHNV and CDR2 YYDKDF (reference sequence). With 7 bases clipped from V and 4 bases from J, the junction kept 11 bases outside the gene matches. The CDR3 region has the DNA TGTGCCACCACACGTCAGCCGGGACAGGGTTACAATGAGCAGTTCTTC. Translation gives CATTRQPGQGYNEQFF.

This chain links TRBV9 with TRBJ2-5, with D maybe TRBD2 (7 bases). Germline V gene data show CDR1 as SGDLS and CDR2 as YYNGEE. The CDR3 length is 15 residues. V was shortened by 0 bases and J by 5 bases, with 14 bases between the two germline ends. The CDR3 region is CASSVDRGGGETQYF. CDR3 bases: TGTGCCAGCAGCGTAGACCGGGGAGGGGGGGAGACCCAGTACTTC.

This clone was observed a few times. The V and J genes are TRBV10-3 and TRBJ2-3; D is possibly TRBD2 (5 bases). This CDR3 is 14 amino acids long. Looked up from germline, CDR1 is ENHRY and CDR2 is SYGVKD. Between the trimmed V and J ends, which lost 3 bases and 7 bases, there was a span of 14 bases. The CDR3 region is CAISDQAGTHTQYF. The CDR3 coding sequence is TGTGCCATCAGTGATCAGGCGGGCACTCATACGCAGTATTTT.

V usage is TRBV11-3 and J usage is TRBJ2-3, with D perhaps TRBD2 (6 bases). V lost 5 bases and J lost 0, with 12 bases in between. Germline V CDR1 and CDR2: SGHNT, YENEEA. The CDR3 runs 15 residues. The CDR3 is CASSPRTKSTDTQYF. The CDR3 DNA reads TGTGCCAGCAGCCCGCGGACTAAAAGCACAGATACGCAGTATTTT. The whole variable domain, remainder taken from reference TRBV11-3 and TRBJ2-3, is EAGVVQSPRYKIIEKKQPVAFWCNPISGHNTLYWYLQNLGQGPELLIRYENEEAVDDSQLPKDRFSAERLKGVDSTLKIQPAELGDSAVYLCASSPRTKSTDTQYFGPGTRLTVL.

The rearrangement uses TRBV18 and TRBJ1-5; D call uncertain. Trimming shortened V by 1 base and J by 2 bases, and 9 bases separated the two germline ends. The CDR3 has 15 residues. Germline CDR1 KGHSH, CDR2 LQKENI. CDR3 loop: CASSPRQVGNQPQHF. CDR3 in DNA: TGTGCCAGCTCACCACGGCAGGTTGGCAATCAGCCCCAGCATTTT.

The genes are TRBV3-1 (or the pseudogene TRBV3-2) and TRBJ1-3; possibly TRBD1 for D (5 bases). V dropped 2 bases and J dropped 4 bases, with 12 bases sitting between them. The CDR3 loop spans 15 amino acids. The germline V gene has CDR1 LGHDT and CDR2 YNNKEL (reference sequence). CDR3 in amino acids: CASSQWGGTGNTIYF. CDR3 sequence (DNA): TGTGCCAGCAGCCAATGGGGGGGAACCGGAAACACCATATATTTT.

The chain couples TRBV28 to TRBJ2-7; D remains ambiguous. CDR3 size: 14 residues. V shed 3 bases and J shed 6 bases, with 15 bases lying between them. CDR1 is MDHEN, CDR2 SYDVKM, per germline. The CDR3 coding sequence is TGTGCCAGCAGTTTCCCCCTCGCTACTGGCGAGCAGTACTTC. This gives the protein CASSFPLATGEQYF.

This chain connects TRBV16 to TRBJ1-5, with no clear D. Trimming stripped 1 base from V and 2 bases from J, with 9 bases between. The length of the CDR3 is 15 residues. CDR1 and CDR2 from the germline V gene are KGHSY and FQNENV. The CDR3: CASSQWGVGNQPQHF. CDR3 bases: TGTGCCAGCAGCCAATGGGGAGTAGGCAATCAGCCCCAGCATTTT.

This chain joins TRBV9 and TRBJ2-5; 9 nucleotides match TRBD1. The CDR3 has 16 residues. Germline CDR1 SGDLS, CDR2 YYNGEE. Trimming at V came to 3 bases and at J to 5 bases, leaving 11 bases not matched to a gene. CDR3 protein: CASSGGLQGAFETQYF. CDR3 nucleotide sequence: TGTGCCAGCAGCGGAGGACTACAGGGGGCGTTTGAGACCCAGTACTTC.

The rearrangement joins TRBV9 to TRBJ2-1; 12 positions match TRBD1. This CDR3 region has 15 residues. The germline gives CDR1 SGDLS, CDR2 YYNGEE. Germline trimming cut 3 bases from V and 7 bases from J; bases unmatched to any gene: 5. This CDR3 is CASSGDRGHVNEQFF. In DNA form, the CDR3 reads TGTGCCAGCAGCGGGGACAGGGGGCACGTTAATGAGCAGTTCTTC. Using reference TRBV9 and TRBJ2-1 for the parts outside the CDR3, the full variable domain is DSGVTQTPKHLITATGQRVTLRCSPRSGDLSVYWYQQSLDQGLQFLIQYYNGEERAKGNILERFSAQQFPDLHSELNLSSLELGDSALYFCASSGDRGHVNEQFFGPGTRLTVL.

The chain recombines TRBV9 with TRBJ1-2, with 11 bases fitting TRBD1. The CDR3 runs to 14 residues. Germline CDR1 and CDR2: SGDLS and YYNGEE. The ends lost 2 bases at V and 6 bases at J; junction bases unmatched: 3. CDR3 in DNA: TGTGCCAGCAGCGTGGGGGACAGGGGGGATGGCTACACCTTC. Amino acid sequence: CASSVGDRGDGYTF.

The genes are TRBV2 and TRBJ2-5; TRBD1 matches 7 bases. Germline loops: CDR1 SNHLY, CDR2 FYNNEI. With 6 bases clipped from V and 5 bases from J, the junction kept 9 bases outside the gene matches. This CDR3 spans 14 amino acids. CDR3 residues: CASRATGLGETQYF. The CDR3, as DNA: TGTGCCAGCAGGGCGACAGGGTTAGGGGAGACCCAGTACTTC.

This chain links TRBV29-1 with TRBJ2-1, with a possible D match to TRBD2 (5 bases). Germline lookup yields CDR1 SQVTM and CDR2 ANQGSEA. The CDR3 totals 14 residues. CDR3 in DNA: TGCAGTGCAAAACCGGACTTCGGGAACAATGAGCAGTTCTTC. Translated, it gives CSAKPDFGNNEQFF.

The gene calls are TRBV11-3 and TRBJ1-2; TRBD1 aligns across 8 bases. Germline values: CDR1 SGHNT, CDR2 YENEEA. Losses at the gene ends were 5 bases for V and 0 bases for J; bases not matched to a gene: 8. The CDR3 extends over 16 amino acids. Here the CDR3 reads CASSLRSTGANYGYTF. The CDR3 DNA is TGTGCCAGCAGCCTCCGATCGACAGGGGCTAACTATGGCTACACCTTC. Full variable domain (missing parts from reference TRBV11-3 and TRBJ1-2): EAGVVQSPRYKIIEKKQPVAFWCNPISGHNTLYWYLQNLGQGPELLIRYENEEAVDDSQLPKDRFSAERLKGVDSTLKIQPAELGDSAVYLCASSLRSTGANYGYTFGSGTRLTVV.

The gene calls are TRBV19 and TRBJ2-4, with D tentatively TRBD2 (6 bases). Germline V gene data show CDR1 as LNHDA and CDR2 as SQIVND (reference sequence). The germline V and J ends were trimmed by 6 bases and 1 base, with 10 bases remaining between them. The CDR3 loop spans 14 amino acids. The CDR3 here is CASREGPAKNIQYF. The CDR3 region has the DNA TGTGCCAGTAGGGAGGGACCTGCCAAAAACATTCAGTACTTC.

This rearrangement joins TRBV29-1 to TRBJ2-1; D gene ambiguous. V was cut by 3 bases and J by 14 bases, with 17 bases left in between. This CDR3 contains 12 residues. Germline-derived CDR1 and CDR2 are SQVTM and ANQGSEA. The CDR3 bases are TGCAGCGTTGAGGTACCACATGGTGAAGAGTTCTTC. Translated, it gives CSVEVPHGEEFF.